A selection of T cell receptor beta chains follows, all from one sample in a study of CD8+ T cells in alopecia areata. The table came from immunoSEQ multiplex PCR; TCRdb's copy has only in-frame clones and leaves some out. The sample holds around 29,000 clones, approximately 80% seen once. Sequencing was performed on NKG2D-low CD8+ T cells sorted from blood. The receptor set was obtained from a human donor with alopecia areata. CDR3s leave out the opening cysteine and the closing phenylalanine or tryptophan.

v_gene: TRBV7-9; j_gene: TRBJ2-2; CDR3aa: ASSEGSNTGELF
v_gene: TRBV28; j_gene: TRBJ2-5; CDR3aa: ASSFPQGGTQY
v_gene: TRBV29-1; j_gene: TRBJ2-7; CDR3aa: SVLLGPIEQY
v_gene: TRBV5-4; j_gene: TRBJ2-5; CDR3aa: ASSSLENPPETQY
v_gene: TRBV5-1; j_gene: TRBJ2-7; CDR3aa: ASSQWAGDYEQY
v_gene: TRBV30; j_gene: TRBJ2-3; CDR3aa: AWEQGSADTQY
v_gene: TRBV7-9; j_gene: TRBJ1-2; CDR3aa: ASSPLMVRRDNYGYT
v_gene: TRBV30; j_gene: TRBJ1-5; CDR3aa: AWSVGQGAQPQH
v_gene: TRBV6-4; j_gene: TRBJ2-2; CDR3aa: ASSDSVGLLTGELF
v_gene: TRBV4-3; j_gene: TRBJ2-1; CDR3aa: ASSQDRQLAGGEQF
v_gene: TRBV30; j_gene: TRBJ2-7; CDR3aa: AWSVLGGYEQY
v_gene: TRBV6-1; j_gene: TRBJ2-7; CDR3aa: ASSEDSSYEQY
v_gene: TRBV6-5; j_gene: TRBJ2-1; CDR3aa: ASSRGDLGGNEQF
v_gene: TRBV6-4; j_gene: TRBJ2-2; CDR3aa: ASRGSTGENTGELF
v_gene: TRBV19; j_gene: TRBJ2-3; CDR3aa: ASSPSTDTQY
v_gene: TRBV7-9; j_gene: TRBJ2-1; CDR3aa: ASSTAGTSGYYNEQF
v_gene: TRBV6-5; j_gene: TRBJ2-7; CDR3aa: ASGAGFYEQY
v_gene: TRBV2; j_gene: TRBJ2-4; CDR3aa: ASIDYRKNIQY
v_gene: TRBV29-1; j_gene: TRBJ2-1; CDR3aa: SVAKQGTSYFGNEQF
v_gene: TRBV4-1; j_gene: TRBJ2-1; CDR3aa: ASSQYEGDEQF
v_gene: TRBV29-1; j_gene: TRBJ2-1; CDR3aa: SALASTDEQF
v_gene: TRBV7-2; j_gene: TRBJ2-5; CDR3aa: ASGTQTQY
v_gene: TRBV29-1; j_gene: TRBJ2-2; CDR3aa: SVPDLNTGELF
v_gene: TRBV28; j_gene: TRBJ2-5; CDR3aa: ASSRTASDQETQY
v_gene: TRBV29-1; j_gene: TRBJ2-3; CDR3aa: SGPCSLPRGRSMADTQY
v_gene: TRBV2; j_gene: TRBJ1-1; CDR3aa: ASTAEGWTEAF
v_gene: TRBV4-2; j_gene: TRBJ2-1; CDR3aa: ASSQNNEQF
v_gene: TRBV30; j_gene: TRBJ2-1; CDR3aa: AWSAGTTRWNEQF
v_gene: TRBV7-2; j_gene: TRBJ2-7; CDR3aa: ASSGRTDGSGQY
v_gene: TRBV14; j_gene: TRBJ2-7; CDR3aa: ASSQDRRDYSYEQY
v_gene: TRBV5-4; j_gene: TRBJ2-2; CDR3aa: ASSLTGTGELF
v_gene: TRBV7-9; j_gene: TRBJ2-7; CDR3aa: ASSFGRGNEQY
v_gene: TRBV28; j_gene: TRBJ2-1; CDR3aa: ASSSYGREDEQF
v_gene: TRBV28; j_gene: TRBJ2-7; CDR3aa: ASRSRDRGNYEQY
v_gene: TRBV4-1; j_gene: TRBJ2-7; CDR3aa: ASSQDPGQGADEQY
v_gene: TRBV4-1; j_gene: TRBJ2-1; CDR3aa: ASSLGTGSNEQF
v_gene: TRBV6-5; j_gene: TRBJ2-1; CDR3aa: ASSLNRGNEQF
v_gene: TRBV9; j_gene: TRBJ2-1; CDR3aa: ASSPPGGANYNEQF
v_gene: TRBV27; j_gene: TRBJ2-7; CDR3aa: ASSPGSGSSYEQY
v_gene: TRBV7-8; j_gene: TRBJ2-1; CDR3aa: ASSLSYGNSYNEQF
v_gene: TRBV27; j_gene: TRBJ2-2; CDR3aa: ASSRLISGELF
v_gene: TRBV6-5; j_gene: TRBJ2-5; CDR3aa: ASSVSGRETQY
v_gene: TRBV7-8; j_gene: TRBJ2-7; CDR3aa: ASSSRTSGGVDEQY
v_gene: TRBV6-4; j_gene: TRBJ2-3; CDR3aa: ASSDSGQGGDTQY
v_gene: TRBV27; j_gene: TRBJ2-7; CDR3aa: ASSLGQASYEQY
v_gene: TRBV27; j_gene: TRBJ2-7; CDR3aa: ASRTLSYEQY
v_gene: TRBV28; j_gene: TRBJ2-5; CDR3aa: ASSLILQETQY
v_gene: TRBV5-1; j_gene: TRBJ1-1; CDR3aa: ASSLAGETEAF
v_gene: TRBV6-5; j_gene: TRBJ2-1; CDR3aa: ASSSDIGEQF
v_gene: TRBV7-2; j_gene: TRBJ2-7; CDR3aa: ASSLTGAAGEQY
v_gene: TRBV27; j_gene: TRBJ2-7; CDR3aa: ASSSHTNPTGVEQY
v_gene: TRBV7-9; j_gene: TRBJ1-1; CDR3aa: ASSYLGTEAF
v_gene: TRBV14; j_gene: TRBJ2-2; CDR3aa: ASSQVPRLADNTGELF
v_gene: TRBV28; j_gene: TRBJ2-1; CDR3aa: ASSDRASYYNEQF